The next 13 T cell receptor beta chains were all read from a single sample in a study of OX40 agonist ivuxolimab in advanced cancers. Generated by immunoSEQ multiplex PCR, the TCRdb table keeps only in-frame clones and is missing some. Of about 59,000 clones in the sample, 87% were seen once. The material sequenced was CD4+ or CD8+ T cells sorted from blood, taken in a trial of the OX40 agonist ivuxolimab. The origin of the receptors is an adult with an advanced solid tumor such as melanoma, head and neck, liver or kidney cancer.

This clone was recorded once. This chain joins TRBV19 and TRBJ2-1, with 7 bases matching TRBD1. The J segment lost 0 bases and the V segment lost 1 base, leaving 6 bases of the junction unmatched. The CDR3 spans 17 residues. The V gene's germline CDR1 is LNHDA and CDR2 SQIVND (reference sequence). This chain's CDR3 is CASSIVGTESSYNEQFF. The CDR3 nucleotides read TGTGCCAGTAGTATAGTTGGGACAGAGAGCTCCTACAATGAGCAGTTCTTC.

This clone has only one observation. V is TRBV5-6 and J is TRBJ2-3; no firm D call. V was trimmed by 4 bases and J by 11 bases, leaving 11 bases between them. The V gene's germline CDR1 is SGHDT and CDR2 YYEEEE. This CDR3 spans 11 amino acids. This CDR3 is CASSTGTMQYF. For the CDR3, the DNA is TGTGCCAGCAGCACGGGCACAATGCAGTATTTT. Filled out from reference TRBV5-6 and TRBJ2-3, the complete variable domain reads DAGVTQSPTHLIKTRGQQVTLRCSPKSGHDTVSWYQQALGQGPQFIFQYYEEEERQRGNFPDRFSGHQFPNYSSELNVNALLLGDSALYLCASSTGTMQYFGPGTRLTVL.

This clone was detected a few times. This rearrangement joins TRBV5-4 to TRBJ2-7; a weak D match, TRBD2 (6 bases). Germline V gives CDR1 SGHNT, CDR2 YYREEE (reference sequence). The CDR3 runs to 13 residues. With 1 base removed from V and 6 bases from J, the gap between germline ends came to 11 bases. CDR3 residues: CASSLQEGLEQYF. CDR3 coding DNA: TGTGCCAGCAGCTTGCAGGAGGGCCTCGAGCAGTACTTC.

The V call is TRBV11-2, the J call TRBJ2-7; 8 bases line up with TRBD1. The CDR3 has 14 amino acids. Trimming at V came to 5 bases and at J to 3 bases, leaving 6 bases not matched to a gene. Germline values: CDR1 SGHAT, CDR2 FQNNGV. Here the CDR3 reads CASSRGQGGYEQYF. The CDR3 DNA reads TGTGCCAGCAGCAGAGGACAGGGTGGCTACGAGCAGTACTTC. Variable domain in full (rest from reference TRBV11-2 and TRBJ2-7): EAGVAQSPRYKIIEKRQSVAFWCNPISGHATLYWYQQILGQGPKLLIQFQNNGVVDDSQLPKDRFSAERLKGVDSTLKIQPAKLEDSAVYLCASSRGQGGYEQYFGPGTRLTVT.

The gene calls are TRBV6-5 and TRBJ1-2, with TRBD1 as a possible D gene (6 bases). The V gene lost 0 bases and the J gene lost 4 bases, with 12 bases spanning the gap. This CDR3 spans 15 amino acids. CDR1 MNHEY and CDR2 SVGAGI come from the germline V gene. CDR3 DNA sequence: TGTGCCAGCAGTTACTCGTATGGGGGCGGCTATGGCTACACCTTC. This sequence encodes CASSYSYGGGYGYTF.

This rearrangement joins TRBV2 to TRBJ1-6, with TRBD1 matching 7 bases. Germline trimming cut 6 bases from V and 7 bases from J; bases unmatched to any gene: 3. There are 13 residues in the CDR3. Germline V gives CDR1 SNHLY, CDR2 FYNNEI. CDR3 bases: TGTGCCAGCAGCGGGACAGAAAATTCACCCCTCCACTTT. Translating gives CASSGTENSPLHF.

The CDR3 DNA is TGTGCCACCAGCAGAGATTTCGCCTTCTACGAGCAGTACTTC. Amino acids: CATSRDFAFYEQYF. The rearrangement links TRBV15 to TRBJ2-7; no reliable D call. The germline V gene encodes CDR1 LNHNV and CDR2 YYDKDF (reference sequence). This CDR3 is 14 amino acids long. Trimming cost V 0 bases and J 3 bases, with 9 bases left between them.

V is TRBV19 and J is TRBJ1-2, with 9 bases matching TRBD1. V shed 7 bases, J shed 4 bases, and the junction held 7 bases outside the gene matches. The CDR3 loop spans 14 amino acids. Germline V gene data show CDR1 as LNHDA and CDR2 as SQIVND (reference sequence). For the CDR3, the DNA is TGTGCCAGTACCGATGACAGGGGGTTCTATGGCTACACCTTC. It codes for CASTDDRGFYGYTF. The variable domain in full, with the rest retrieved from reference TRBV19 and TRBJ1-2, is DGGITQSPKYLFRKEGQNVTLSCEQNLNHDAMYWYRQDPGQGLRLIYYSQIVNDFQKGDIAEGYSVSREKKESFPLTVTSAQKNPTAFYLCASTDDRGFYGYTFGSGTRLTVV.

The CDR3 DNA sequence: TGTGCCAGCACCACGTTGGAGGGAAGGGGGCGGAACGAAAAACTGTTTTTT. This codes for CASTTLEGRGRNEKLFF. The V gene is TRBV28, the J gene TRBJ1-4; 7 bases match TRBD1. Germline-derived CDR1 and CDR2 are MDHEN and SYDVKM. The V segment lost 7 bases and the J segment 8 bases; nucleotides outside the gene matches: 19. CDR3 length: 17 amino acids. The whole variable domain, filled in from reference TRBV28 and TRBJ1-4, reads DVKVTQSSRYLVKRTGEKVFLECVQDMDHENMFWYRQDPGLGLRLIYFSYDVKMKEKGDIPEGYSVSREKKERFSLILESASTNQTSMYLCASTTLEGRGRNEKLFFGSGTQLSVL.

V and J are TRBV9 and TRBJ1-1, with 7 bases aligning to TRBD1. Per germline, CDR1 SGDLS and CDR2 YYNGEE. This CDR3 has 15 residues. The J segment lost 0 bases and the V segment lost 4 bases, leaving 6 bases of the junction unmatched. The CDR3 DNA is TGTGCCAGCAGCCTCCGGACAGGCATGAACACTGAAGCTTTCTTT. Its protein product is CASSLRTGMNTEAFF.

The chain employs TRBV5-1 and TRBJ1-1; 7 bases map to TRBD1. The CDR3 runs 15 residues. V lost 4 bases to trimming and J lost 5 bases; unmatched junction nucleotides: 11. Per the germline V gene, CDR1 is SGHRS and CDR2 is YFSETQ. In nucleotides, the CDR3 is TGCGCCAGCAGCGCTAGCCGACAGGGTGGGACTGAAGCTTTCTTT. The encoded protein is CASSASRQGGTEAFF.

The chain combines TRBV9 with TRBJ1-1, with 7 bases matching TRBD1. The CDR3 sequence is 14 residues long. Losses at the gene ends were 4 bases for V and 1 base for J; bases not matched to a gene: 4. The germline gives CDR1 SGDLS, CDR2 YYNGEE. The CDR3 DNA sequence: TGTGCCAGCAGCAAAGGACAGGAGAACACTGAAGCTTTCTTT. Protein product: CASSKGQENTEAFF.

This chain uses TRBV12-2 with TRBJ2-7; TRBD2, the table's D call, lacks a check against the DNA. TRBV12-2 is classified as a pseudogene. CDR3 size: 16 residues. CDR3 in amino acids: CASRLVRTSGTYEQYF. CDR3 DNA: TGTGCAAGTCGCTTAGTCCGGACTAGCGGGACCTACGAGCAGTACTTC.